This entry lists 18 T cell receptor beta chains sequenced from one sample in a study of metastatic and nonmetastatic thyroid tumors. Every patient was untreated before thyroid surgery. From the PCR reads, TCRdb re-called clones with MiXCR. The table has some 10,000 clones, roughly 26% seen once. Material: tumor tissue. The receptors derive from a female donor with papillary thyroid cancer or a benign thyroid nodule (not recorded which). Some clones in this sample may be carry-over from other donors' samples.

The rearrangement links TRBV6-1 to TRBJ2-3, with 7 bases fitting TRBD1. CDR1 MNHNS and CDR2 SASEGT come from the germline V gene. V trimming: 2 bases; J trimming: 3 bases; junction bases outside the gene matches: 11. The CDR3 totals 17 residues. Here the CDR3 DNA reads TGTGCCAGCAGTGAAAACCCCGGGACAGTAGGAACAGATACGCAGTATTTT. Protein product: CASSENPGTVGTDTQYF.

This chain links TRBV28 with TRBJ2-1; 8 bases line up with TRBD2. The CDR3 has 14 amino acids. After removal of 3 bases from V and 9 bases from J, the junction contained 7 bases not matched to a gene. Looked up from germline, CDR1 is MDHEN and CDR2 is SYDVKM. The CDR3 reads CASSFSGTPGEQFF. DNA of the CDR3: TGTGCCAGCAGTTTTAGCGGGACTCCTGGTGAGCAGTTCTTC.

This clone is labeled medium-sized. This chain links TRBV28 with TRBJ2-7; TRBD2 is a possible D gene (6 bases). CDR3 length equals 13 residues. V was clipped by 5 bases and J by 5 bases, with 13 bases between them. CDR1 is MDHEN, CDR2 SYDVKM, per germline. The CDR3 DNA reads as TGTGCCAGCAGTGAGACTAGACGGGACGAGCAGTACTTC. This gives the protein CASSETRRDEQYF. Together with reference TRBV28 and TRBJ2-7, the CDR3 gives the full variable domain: DVKVTQSSRYLVKRTGEKVFLECVQDMDHENMFWYRQDPGLGLRLIYFSYDVKMKEKGDIPEGYSVSREKKERFSLILESASTNQTSMYLCASSETRRDEQYFGPGTRLTVT.

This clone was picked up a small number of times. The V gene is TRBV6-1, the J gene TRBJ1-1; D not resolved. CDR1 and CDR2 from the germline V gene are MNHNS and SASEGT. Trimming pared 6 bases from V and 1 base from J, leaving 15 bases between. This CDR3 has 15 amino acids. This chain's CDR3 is CASSPRPHGNTEAFF. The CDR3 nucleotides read TGTGCCAGCAGCCCCCGACCCCATGGGAACACTGAAGCTTTCTTT.

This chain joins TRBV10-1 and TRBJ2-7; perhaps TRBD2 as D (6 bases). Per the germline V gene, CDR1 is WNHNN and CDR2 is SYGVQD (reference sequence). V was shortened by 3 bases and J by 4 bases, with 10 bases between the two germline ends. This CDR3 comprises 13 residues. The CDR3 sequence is CASSDSGDYEQYF. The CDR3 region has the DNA TGCGCCAGCAGTGATTCGGGAGATTACGAGCAGTACTTC.

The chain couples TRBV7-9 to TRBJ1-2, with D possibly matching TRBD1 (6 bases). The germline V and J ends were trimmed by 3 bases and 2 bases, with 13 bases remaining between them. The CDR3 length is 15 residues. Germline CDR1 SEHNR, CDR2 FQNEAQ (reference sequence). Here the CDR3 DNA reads TGTGCCAGCAGCTTTTCGGGGCAGGGGAACTATGGCTACACCTTC. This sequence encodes CASSFSGQGNYGYTF.

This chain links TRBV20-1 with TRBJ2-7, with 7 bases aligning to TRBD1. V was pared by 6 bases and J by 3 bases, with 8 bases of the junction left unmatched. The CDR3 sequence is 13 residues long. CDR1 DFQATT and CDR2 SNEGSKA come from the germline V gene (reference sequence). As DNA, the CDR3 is TGCAGTGCCCGGACAGGAAACTACTACGAGCAGTACTTC. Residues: CSARTGNYYEQYF.

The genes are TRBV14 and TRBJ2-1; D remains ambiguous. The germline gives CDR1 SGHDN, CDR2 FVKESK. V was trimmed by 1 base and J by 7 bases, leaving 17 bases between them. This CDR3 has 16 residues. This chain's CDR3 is CASSQVQHFPVNEQFF. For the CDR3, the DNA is TGTGCCAGCAGCCAAGTACAACACTTCCCTGTGAATGAGCAGTTCTTC.

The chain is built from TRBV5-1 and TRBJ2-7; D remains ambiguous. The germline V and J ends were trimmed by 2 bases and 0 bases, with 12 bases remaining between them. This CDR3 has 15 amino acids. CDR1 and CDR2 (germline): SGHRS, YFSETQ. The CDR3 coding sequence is TGCGCCAGCAGCTTCGGTCAGGCAAGCTCCTACGAGCAGTACTTC. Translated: CASSFGQASSYEQYF.

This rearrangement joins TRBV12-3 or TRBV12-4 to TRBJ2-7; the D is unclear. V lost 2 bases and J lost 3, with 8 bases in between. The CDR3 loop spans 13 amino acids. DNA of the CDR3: TGTGCCAGCAGTTTACAGTCAGACTACGAGCAGTACTTC. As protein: CASSLQSDYEQYF.

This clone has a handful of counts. CDR3 in amino acids: CASSFESTDTQYF. The CDR3 region has the DNA TGTGCCAGCAGCTTCGAGTCAACAGATACGCAGTATTTT. The chain joins TRBV7-9 to TRBJ2-3; D uncertain. Deletions cut 3 bases from V and 3 bases from J, with 7 bases between. The CDR3 sequence is 13 residues long. CDR1 is SEHNR, CDR2 FQNEAQ, per germline (reference sequence).

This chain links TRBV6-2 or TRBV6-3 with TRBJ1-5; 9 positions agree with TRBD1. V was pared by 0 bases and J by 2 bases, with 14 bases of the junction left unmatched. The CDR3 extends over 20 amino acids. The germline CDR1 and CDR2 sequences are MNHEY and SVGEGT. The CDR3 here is CASSYSPGTGSSPGNQPQHF. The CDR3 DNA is TGTGCCAGCAGTTACTCGCCAGGGACAGGGAGTTCCCCGGGCAATCAGCCCCAGCATTTT.

CDR3 region: CASSLGDSQETQYF. The CDR3 coding sequence is TGTGCCAGCAGTTTAGGTGACTCCCAAGAGACCCAGTACTTC. The V and J genes are TRBV28 and TRBJ2-5; no definite D call. CDR3 length equals 14 residues. V was shortened by 2 bases and J by 1 base, with 8 bases between the two germline ends. Germline V gives CDR1 MDHEN, CDR2 SYDVKM.

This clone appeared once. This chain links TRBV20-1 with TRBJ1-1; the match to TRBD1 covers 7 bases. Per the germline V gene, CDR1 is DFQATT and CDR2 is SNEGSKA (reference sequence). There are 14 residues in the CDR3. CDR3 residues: CRGRQGGADTEAFF. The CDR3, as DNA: TGCAGAGGCCGACAAGGGGGCGCGGACACTGAAGCTTTCTTT.

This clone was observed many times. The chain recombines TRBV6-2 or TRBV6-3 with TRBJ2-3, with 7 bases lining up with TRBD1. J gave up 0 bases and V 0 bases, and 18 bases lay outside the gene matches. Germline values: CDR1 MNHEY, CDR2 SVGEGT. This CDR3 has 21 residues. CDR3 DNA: TGTGCCAGCAGTTACTCAGGGGGCGCGGTTGGCGGTCGGGCTAGCACAGATACGCAGTATTTT. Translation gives CASSYSGGAVGGRASTDTQYF.

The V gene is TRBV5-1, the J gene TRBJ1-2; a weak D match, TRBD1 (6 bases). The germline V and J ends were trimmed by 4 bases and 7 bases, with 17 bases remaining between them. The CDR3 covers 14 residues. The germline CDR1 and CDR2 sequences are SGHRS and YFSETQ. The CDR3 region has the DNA TGCGCCAGCAGCCCCGGGGGGCGTGGTGGTGGCTACACCTTC. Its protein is CASSPGGRGGGYTF.

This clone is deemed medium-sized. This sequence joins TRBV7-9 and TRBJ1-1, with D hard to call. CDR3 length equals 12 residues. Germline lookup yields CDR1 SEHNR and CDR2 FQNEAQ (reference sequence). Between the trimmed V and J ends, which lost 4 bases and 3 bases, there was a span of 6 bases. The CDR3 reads CASSSLDTEAFF. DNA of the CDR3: TGTGCCAGCAGCTCTTTGGACACTGAAGCTTTCTTT.

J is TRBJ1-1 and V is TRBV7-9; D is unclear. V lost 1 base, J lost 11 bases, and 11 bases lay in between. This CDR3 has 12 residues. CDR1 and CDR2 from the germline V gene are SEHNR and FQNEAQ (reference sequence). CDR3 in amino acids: CASSLGRAGAFF. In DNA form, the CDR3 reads TGTGCCAGCAGCTTAGGGCGGGCGGGGGCTTTCTTT.